This T cell receptor (beta chain) is from a study of shared clonotypes between healthy human individuals. The V gene end was trimmed by 5 bases and the J gene end by 8 bases; junction bases not matched to a gene: 7. This CDR3 contains 15 residues. From germline, CDR1 is ENHRY and CDR2 SYGVKD. Method: immunoSEQ multiplex PCR; TCRdb's copy keeps in-frame clones and lacks some. The data contain about 960,000 clones, 70% to 85% of them singletons. Negatively enriched CD4+ T cells were divided by CD45RA into naive and memory. This sequence originates from a man younger than 30 in good health. The source material was memory CD4+ T cells sorted from blood. The subset: CD45RA-negative fraction. This sequence joins TRBV10-3 and TRBJ2-1; 12 nucleotides agree with TRBD2. Written as DNA, the CDR3 is TGTGCCATCAGTAAATCTAGCGGGGGGGCCGATGAGCAGTTCTTC. Its translation is CAISKSSGGADEQFF.